One sample yielded the 24 T cell receptor beta chains listed below, sequenced in a study of early stage breast cancer tumors (dated by TCRdb to the late 2010s). Library preparation employed the immunoSEQ multiplex PCR assay. TCRdb took over this immuneACCESS table, retaining in-frame rearrangements with V and J assigned. Such tables are incomplete; in checked studies, under half of the missing clones stem from an unresolved V gene, and the remainder is unexplained. The sample contains roughly 60,000 clones, roughly 80% of them found a single time. About 3.7% of the sample is held by the ten biggest clonotypes. Sequenced sample: blood. The receptors derive from a person aged 25 to 40 with breast cancer.

The V gene is TRBV18, the J gene TRBJ2-6; possibly TRBD1 for D (5 bases). Germline V gene lookup returns CDR1 KGHSH and CDR2 LQKENI. Trimming shortened V by 6 bases and J by 0 bases, and 21 bases separated the two germline ends. This CDR3 comprises 19 residues. The CDR3 nucleotides are TGTGCCAGCTCCCCTGTTCTTGTCAGGGCCGACTCTGGGGCCAACGTCCTGACTTTC. It is translated as CASSPVLVRADSGANVLTF.

The chain employs TRBV6-5 and TRBJ2-1, with D unclear. This CDR3 region has 14 residues. Germline CDR1 is MNHEY and CDR2 is SVGAGI. Trimming cost V 2 bases and J 5 bases, with 10 bases left between them. CDR3 coding DNA: TGTGCCAGCAGTTACCTCCGGGCCCACAATGAGCAGTTCTTC. Protein product: CASSYLRAHNEQFF.

This clone showed up just once. The J gene is TRBJ2-2, the V gene TRBV4-1; 14 bases map to TRBD2. The CDR3 covers 16 residues. The germline CDR1 and CDR2 sequences are MGHRA and YSYEKL. Unmatched junction bases numbered 11, after V lost 8 bases and J lost 9 bases. CDR3 in amino acids: CASGTGLAGGYRELFF. The CDR3 DNA reads as TGCGCCAGCGGAACTGGACTAGCGGGAGGTTATAGGGAGCTGTTTTTT.

V gene TRBV14 combines with J gene TRBJ1-1, with D possibly being TRBD1 (6 bases). Germline V gives CDR1 SGHDN, CDR2 FVKESK. The V and J ends lost 1 base and 2 bases respectively, with 14 bases between them. The CDR3 totals 16 residues. The CDR3 protein is CASSQGGRGLNTEAFF. The CDR3 nucleotides are TGTGCCAGCAGCCAAGGGGGCAGGGGACTTAACACTGAAGCTTTCTTT.

The rearrangement uses TRBV4-1 and TRBJ2-7; 13 nucleotides align to TRBD2. The CDR3 is made up of 16 amino acids. Per the germline V gene, CDR1 is MGHRA and CDR2 is YSYEKL. V shed 8 bases, J shed 3 bases, and the junction held 10 bases outside the gene matches. CDR3 bases: TGCGCCAGCTCCCCCGGACTAGCGGGGGCGAACTACGAGCAGTACTTC. Its protein product is CASSPGLAGANYEQYF.

The chain is built from TRBV5-1 and TRBJ1-1; D not resolved. The CDR3 is made up of 14 amino acids. Trimming took off 3 bases at V and 3 bases at J, with 12 bases between the two ends. Germline V lookup: CDR1 SGHRS, CDR2 YFSETQ. CDR3 sequence (DNA): TGCGCCAGCAGCTGGGGTGCGCCGGACACTGAAGCTTTCTTT. Amino acids: CASSWGAPDTEAFF.

J is TRBJ2-2 and V is TRBV6-1; TRBD2 matches 14 bases. The CDR3 length is 16 residues. Germline V gene lookup returns CDR1 MNHNS and CDR2 SASEGT. Unmatched junction bases numbered 3, after V lost 3 bases and J lost 6 bases. CDR3 in amino acids: CASSERGLAGAGELFF. For the CDR3, the DNA is TGTGCCAGCAGTGAGAGGGGACTAGCGGGAGCCGGGGAGCTGTTTTTT.

The V call is TRBV5-1, the J call TRBJ2-2; 15 bases line up with TRBD2. This CDR3 is built from 19 residues. CDR1 is SGHRS and CDR2 is YFSETQ in the germline V gene. The V and J ends lost 4 bases and 2 bases, in that order; junction bases with no gene match: 9. Written as DNA, the CDR3 is TGCGCCAGCAGCGCCGGACTAGCGGGAGGGAACGGAAACACCGGGGAGCTGTTTTTT. This codes for CASSAGLAGGNGNTGELFF.

This chain connects TRBV15 to TRBJ1-1; D not resolved. V lost 5 bases to trimming and J lost 0 bases, with 13 bases between them. Per germline, CDR1 LNHNV and CDR2 YYDKDF (reference sequence). The CDR3 is made up of 15 amino acids. CDR3 DNA sequence: TGTGCCACCAGCGGGCGCGACTCCTTGAACACTGAAGCTTTCTTT. Protein product: CATSGRDSLNTEAFF.

The J gene is TRBJ1-2, the V gene TRBV27; D not resolved. The germline CDR1 and CDR2 sequences are MNHEY and SMNVEV (reference sequence). The germline V and J ends were trimmed by 3 bases and 4 bases, with 9 bases remaining between them. There are 13 residues in the CDR3. The chain's CDR3 is CASSFLFGYGYTF. CDR3 sequence (DNA): TGTGCCAGCAGTTTCCTCTTTGGCTATGGCTACACCTTC.

CDR3 DNA: TGTGCCAGCAGTTCCGTTGGTAGCGGGAACAATGAGCAGTTCTTC. It is translated as CASSSVGSGNNEQFF. This chain uses TRBV7-9 with TRBJ2-1; TRBD2 agrees at 8 bases. J gave up 5 bases and V 6 bases, and 9 bases lay outside the gene matches. Germline CDR1 SEHNR, CDR2 FQNEAQ (reference sequence). This CDR3 is 15 amino acids long.

This chain joins TRBV6-6 and TRBJ1-2; D not resolved. Trimming shortened V by 8 bases and J by 6 bases, and 13 bases separated the two germline ends. Germline V lookup: CDR1 MNHNY, CDR2 SVGAGI (reference sequence). This CDR3 is 12 amino acids long. In DNA form, the CDR3 reads TGTGCCAGCGGAAGGGTTGGGAATGGCTACACCTTC. Translation: CASGRVGNGYTF.

V usage is TRBV7-9 and J usage is TRBJ1-6; 7 bases align to TRBD1. The CDR3 totals 17 residues. V dropped 5 bases and J dropped 10; count of bases not matched to a gene: 17. Germline loops: CDR1 SEHNR, CDR2 FQNEAQ (reference sequence). The CDR3 region is CASSPPQKQGIHSPLHF. CDR3 DNA sequence: TGTGCCAGCAGCCCCCCCCAGAAACAGGGGATCCACTCACCCCTCCACTTT.

This clone was observed a single time. The CDR3 coding sequence is TGTGCCAGCAGTGGGGGGGTGGGGACTAGCGGGAGAGGCGAGGAGCTGTTTTTT. Its translation: CASSGGVGTSGRGEELFF. The chain joins TRBV7-2 to TRBJ2-2; 14 bases are shared with TRBD2. The germline V gene encodes CDR1 SGHTA and CDR2 FQGNSA. Unmatched junction bases numbered 16, after V lost 6 bases and J lost 10 bases. The CDR3 is made up of 18 amino acids.

The V and J genes are TRBV5-1 and TRBJ2-2; 7 bases agree with TRBD2. Germline trimming cut 3 bases from V and 3 bases from J; bases unmatched to any gene: 17. This CDR3 region has 19 residues. CDR1 and CDR2 (germline): SGHRS, YFSETQ. The CDR3 sequence is CASSWDQTSVRVDTGELFF. CDR3 sequence (DNA): TGCGCCAGCAGCTGGGACCAAACTAGCGTCCGGGTAGACACCGGGGAGCTGTTTTTT.

CDR3 DNA sequence: TGTGCCAGCAGACGAGGGGGAACTACCACAGATACGCAGTATTTT. It yields the protein CASRRGGTTTDTQYF. The chain joins TRBV9 to TRBJ2-3, with D possibly TRBD1 on 6 matching bases. This CDR3 has 15 amino acids. V was trimmed by 5 bases and J by 2 bases, leaving 15 bases between them. CDR1 SGDLS and CDR2 YYNGEE come from the germline V gene.

Here the CDR3 DNA reads TGTGCCAGCAGTCAGACTAACAAAGCGGGCGAGCAGTACTTC. Translation gives CASSQTNKAGEQYF. The chain employs TRBV5-4 and TRBJ2-7; a possible D gene is TRBD2 (6 bases). Germline V gene sequence: CDR1 SGHNT, CDR2 YYREEE (reference sequence). Trimming removed 5 bases from V and 6 bases from J, with 18 bases in between. The CDR3 consists of 14 residues. Filled out from reference TRBV5-4 and TRBJ2-7, the complete variable domain reads ETGVTQSPTHLIKTRGQQVTLRCSSQSGHNTVSWYQQALGQGPQFIFQYYREEENGRGNFPPRFSGLQFPNYSSELNVNALELDDSALYLCASSQTNKAGEQYFGPGTRLTVT.

The table lists this clone with a count of one. The rearrangement joins TRBV19 to TRBJ1-1; maybe TRBD1 (6 bases). Germline V CDR1 and CDR2: LNHDA, SQIVND (reference sequence). The CDR3 sequence is 15 residues long. Between the trimmed V and J ends, which lost 7 bases and 5 bases, there was a span of 20 bases. This chain's CDR3 is CASMEWSAGTTEAFF. The CDR3 DNA reads TGTGCCAGTATGGAGTGGTCCGCAGGGACAACTGAAGCTTTCTTT.

This clone was picked up one time. The chain uses TRBV2 and TRBJ2-5; D gene uncertain. V was clipped by 7 bases and J by 5 bases, with 5 bases between them. The CDR3 length is 10 residues. Germline V gene sequence: CDR1 SNHLY, CDR2 FYNNEI. CDR3 DNA: TGTGCCAGCAAGGCGGAGACCCAGTACTTC. Amino acid sequence: CASKAETQYF.

The V gene is TRBV2, the J gene TRBJ2-7, with unresolved D. The CDR3 has 17 residues. Germline V lookup: CDR1 SNHLY, CDR2 FYNNEI. Trimming left V 6 bases short and J 7 bases short, with 28 bases between. CDR3 nucleotide sequence: TGTGCCAGCAGGTATGGGTCAGTGTGGACGGCATCGAGAGAGCAGTACTTC. Its translation is CASRYGSVWTASREQYF. Together with reference TRBV2 and TRBJ2-7, the CDR3 gives the full variable domain: EPEVTQTPSHQVTQMGQEVILRCVPISNHLYFYWYRQILGQKVEFLVSFYNNEISEKSEIFDDQFSVERPDGSNFTLKIRSTKLEDSAMYFCASRYGSVWTASREQYFGPGTRLTVT.

J is TRBJ1-2 and V is TRBV25-1, with D tentatively TRBD1 (6 bases). Germline V gives CDR1 MGHDK, CDR2 SYGVNS. The CDR3 length is 13 residues. V was cut by 4 bases and J by 4 bases, with 10 bases left in between. The CDR3 is CASSGSGVYGYTF. CDR3 coding DNA: TGTGCCAGCAGTGGCTCAGGGGTCTATGGCTACACCTTC.

This clone was seen only a few times. Written as DNA, the CDR3 is TGTGCCAGCAGCTTCGGACCCACGGACATTCAGTACTTC. Amino acids: CASSFGPTDIQYF. The chain couples TRBV11-2 to TRBJ2-4, with no clear D. CDR1 is SGHAT and CDR2 is FQNNGV in the germline V gene. Trimming removed 3 bases from V and 8 bases from J, with 11 bases in between. The CDR3 loop spans 13 amino acids. Full variable domain (remainder filled in from reference TRBV11-2 and TRBJ2-4): EAGVAQSPRYKIIEKRQSVAFWCNPISGHATLYWYQQILGQGPKLLIQFQNNGVVDDSQLPKDRFSAERLKGVDSTLKIQPAKLEDSAVYLCASSFGPTDIQYFGAGTRLSVL.

V is TRBV10-2 and J is TRBJ2-5; 8 nucleotides match TRBD1. CDR1 and CDR2 from the germline V gene are WSHSY and SAAADI. Losses at the gene ends were 3 bases for V and 6 bases for J; bases not matched to a gene: 6. This CDR3 is 14 amino acids long. DNA for the CDR3: TGCGCCAGCAGTGATCCGACAGGGGCAAAGACCCAGTACTTC. It is translated as CASSDPTGAKTQYF.

The chain uses TRBV19 and TRBJ1-2; a weak D match, TRBD1 (5 bases). V was pared by 0 bases and J by 4 bases, with 12 bases between. This CDR3 has 15 amino acids. Germline loops: CDR1 LNHDA, CDR2 SQIVND (reference sequence). The CDR3 loop is CASSIDRDGSYGYTF. The CDR3 bases are TGTGCCAGTAGTATAGACCGGGACGGGAGCTATGGCTACACCTTC.